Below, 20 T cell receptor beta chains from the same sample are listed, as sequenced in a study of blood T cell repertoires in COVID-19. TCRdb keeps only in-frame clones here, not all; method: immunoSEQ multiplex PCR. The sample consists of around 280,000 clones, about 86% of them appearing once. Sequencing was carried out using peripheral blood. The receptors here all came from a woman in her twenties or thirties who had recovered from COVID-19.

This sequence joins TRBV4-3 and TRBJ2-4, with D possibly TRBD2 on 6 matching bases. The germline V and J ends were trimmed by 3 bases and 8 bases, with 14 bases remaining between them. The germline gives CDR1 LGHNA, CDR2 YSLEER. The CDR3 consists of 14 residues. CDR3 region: CASSQRREWHIQYF. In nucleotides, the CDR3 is TGCGCCAGCAGCCAGCGGCGGGAATGGCACATTCAGTACTTC.

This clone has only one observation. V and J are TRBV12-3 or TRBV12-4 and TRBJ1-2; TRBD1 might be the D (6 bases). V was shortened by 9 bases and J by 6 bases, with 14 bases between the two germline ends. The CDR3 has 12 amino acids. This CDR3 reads CASLQGADGYTF. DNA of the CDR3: TGTGCCAGTCTACAGGGAGCTGATGGCTACACCTTC.

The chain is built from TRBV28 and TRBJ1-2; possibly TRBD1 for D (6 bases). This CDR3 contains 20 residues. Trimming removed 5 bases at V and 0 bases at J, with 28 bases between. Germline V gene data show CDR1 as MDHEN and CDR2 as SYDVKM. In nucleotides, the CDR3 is TGTGCCAGCAGTGAAATTAGATGGGACAAGACTGTTGGAGCTAACTATGGCTACACCTTC. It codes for CASSEIRWDKTVGANYGYTF.

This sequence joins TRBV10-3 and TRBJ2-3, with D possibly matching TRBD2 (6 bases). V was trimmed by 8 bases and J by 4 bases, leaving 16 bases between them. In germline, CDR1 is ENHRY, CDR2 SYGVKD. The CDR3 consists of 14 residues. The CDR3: CAIAWSEGADTQYF. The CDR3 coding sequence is TGTGCCATCGCCTGGTCGGAGGGAGCAGATACGCAGTATTTT.

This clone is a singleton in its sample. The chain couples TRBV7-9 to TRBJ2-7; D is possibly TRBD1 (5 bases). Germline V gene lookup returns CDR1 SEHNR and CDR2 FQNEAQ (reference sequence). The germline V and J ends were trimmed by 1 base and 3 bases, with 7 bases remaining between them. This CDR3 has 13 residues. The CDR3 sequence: CASSLGDSYEQYF. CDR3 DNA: TGTGCCAGCAGCTTAGGCGACAGCTACGAGCAGTACTTC.

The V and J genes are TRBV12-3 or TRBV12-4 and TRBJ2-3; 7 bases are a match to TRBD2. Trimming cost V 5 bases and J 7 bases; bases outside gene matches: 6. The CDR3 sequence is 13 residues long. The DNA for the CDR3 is TGTGCCAGCAGTAGCGGGATTCCAAATACGCAGTATTTT. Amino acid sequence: CASSSGIPNTQYF.

CDR3: CASRDRGLLAKNIQYF. Written as DNA, the CDR3 is TGTGCCAGCAGGGACAGGGGGCTACTAGCCAAAAACATTCAGTACTTC. This chain connects TRBV2 to TRBJ2-4, with TRBD1 matching over 11 bases. With V trimmed by 6 bases and J by 0 bases, 4 bases remained unmatched. Per the germline V gene, CDR1 is SNHLY and CDR2 is FYNNEI. This CDR3 comprises 16 residues.

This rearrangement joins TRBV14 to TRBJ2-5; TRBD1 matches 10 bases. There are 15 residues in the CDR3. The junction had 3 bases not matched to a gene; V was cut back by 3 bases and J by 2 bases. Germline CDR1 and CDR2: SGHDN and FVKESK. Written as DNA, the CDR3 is TGTGCCAGCAGCCACCGGACAGGGGGGCAAGAGACCCAGTACTTC. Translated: CASSHRTGGQETQYF.

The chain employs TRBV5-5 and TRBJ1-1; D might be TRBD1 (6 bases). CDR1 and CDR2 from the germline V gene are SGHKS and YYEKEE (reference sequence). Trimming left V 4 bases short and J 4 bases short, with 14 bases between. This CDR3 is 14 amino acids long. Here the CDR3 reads CASSKIWTATEAFF. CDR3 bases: TGTGCCAGCAGCAAAATATGGACAGCCACTGAAGCTTTCTTT.

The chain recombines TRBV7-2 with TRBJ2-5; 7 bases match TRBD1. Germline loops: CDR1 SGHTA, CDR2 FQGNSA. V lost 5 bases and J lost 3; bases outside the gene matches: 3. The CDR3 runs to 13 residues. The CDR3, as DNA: TGTGCCAGCAGCGGACAGGACGAAGAGACCCAGTACTTC. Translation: CASSGQDEETQYF.

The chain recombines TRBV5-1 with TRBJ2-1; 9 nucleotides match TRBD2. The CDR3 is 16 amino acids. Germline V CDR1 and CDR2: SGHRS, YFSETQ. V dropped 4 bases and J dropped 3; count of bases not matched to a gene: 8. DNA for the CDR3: TGCGCCAGCAGCCCGCCGGGCGGGGGGGTCTACAATGAGCAGTTCTTC. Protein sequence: CASSPPGGGVYNEQFF. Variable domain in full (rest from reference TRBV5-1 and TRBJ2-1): KAGVTQTPRYLIKTRGQQVTLSCSPISGHRSVSWYQQTPGQGLQFLFEYFSETQRNKGNFPGRFSGRQFSNSRSEMNVSTLELGDSALYLCASSPPGGGVYNEQFFGPGTRLTVL.

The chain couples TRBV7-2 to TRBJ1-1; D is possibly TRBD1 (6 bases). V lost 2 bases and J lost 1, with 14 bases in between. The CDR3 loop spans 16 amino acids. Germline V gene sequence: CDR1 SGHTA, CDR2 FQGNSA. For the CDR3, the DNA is TGTGCCAGCAGCTTATCTCAGGGGCAGCCGAACACTGAAGCTTTCTTT. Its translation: CASSLSQGQPNTEAFF.

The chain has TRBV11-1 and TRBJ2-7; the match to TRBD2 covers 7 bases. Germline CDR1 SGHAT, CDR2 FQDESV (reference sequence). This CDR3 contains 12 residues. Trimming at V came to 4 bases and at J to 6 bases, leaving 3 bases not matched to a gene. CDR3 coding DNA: TGTGCCAGCAGCTCGGGGGGTCTCGAGCAGTACTTC. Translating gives CASSSGGLEQYF. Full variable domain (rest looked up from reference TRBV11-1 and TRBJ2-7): EAEVAQSPRYKITEKSQAVAFWCDPISGHATLYWYRQILGQGPELLVQFQDESVVDDSQLPKDRFSAERLKGVDSTLKIQPAELGDSAMYLCASSSGGLEQYFGPGTRLTVT.

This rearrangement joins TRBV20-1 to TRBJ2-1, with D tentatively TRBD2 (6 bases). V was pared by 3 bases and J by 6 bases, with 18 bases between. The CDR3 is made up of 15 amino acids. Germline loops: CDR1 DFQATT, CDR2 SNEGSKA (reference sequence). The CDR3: CSASDPLGSRNEQFF. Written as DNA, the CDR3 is TGCAGTGCTAGTGACCCGCTCGGGAGCCGCAATGAGCAGTTCTTC.

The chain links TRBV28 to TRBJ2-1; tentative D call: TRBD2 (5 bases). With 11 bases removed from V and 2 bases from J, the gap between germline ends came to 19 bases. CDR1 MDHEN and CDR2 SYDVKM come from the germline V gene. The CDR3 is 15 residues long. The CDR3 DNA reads TGTGCCGGAGCAAGTCGGGGAAGGGCCTACAATGAGCAGTTCTTC. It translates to CAGASRGRAYNEQFF.

The CDR3 sequence: CASSPRIGGTDTQYF. As DNA, the CDR3 is TGTGCCAGCAGCCCCAGGATCGGGGGCACAGATACGCAGTATTTT. V and J are TRBV7-9 and TRBJ2-3; a weak D match, TRBD2 (5 bases). The CDR3 runs to 15 residues. Trimming removed 5 bases from V and 1 base from J, with 13 bases in between. CDR1 SEHNR and CDR2 FQNEAQ come from the germline V gene (reference sequence).

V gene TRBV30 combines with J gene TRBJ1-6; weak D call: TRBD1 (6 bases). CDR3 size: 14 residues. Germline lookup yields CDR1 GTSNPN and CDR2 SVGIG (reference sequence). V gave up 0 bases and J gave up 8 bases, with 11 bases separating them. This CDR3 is CAWSVGRGYSPLHF. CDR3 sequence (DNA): TGTGCCTGGAGTGTCGGCAGGGGATATTCACCCCTCCACTTT. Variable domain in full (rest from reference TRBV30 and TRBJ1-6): SQTIHQWPATLVQPVGSPLSLECTVEGTSNPNLYWYRQAAGRGLQLLFYSVGIGQISSEVPQNLSASRPQDRQFILSSKKLLLSDSGFYLCAWSVGRGYSPLHFGNGTRLTVT.

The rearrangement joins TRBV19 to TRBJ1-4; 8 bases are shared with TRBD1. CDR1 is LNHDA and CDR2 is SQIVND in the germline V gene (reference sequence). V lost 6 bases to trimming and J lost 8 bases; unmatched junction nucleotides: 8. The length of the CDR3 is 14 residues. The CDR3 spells CASSGQGLSEKLFF. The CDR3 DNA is TGTGCCAGTAGCGGACAGGGTCTGAGCGAAAAACTGTTTTTT.

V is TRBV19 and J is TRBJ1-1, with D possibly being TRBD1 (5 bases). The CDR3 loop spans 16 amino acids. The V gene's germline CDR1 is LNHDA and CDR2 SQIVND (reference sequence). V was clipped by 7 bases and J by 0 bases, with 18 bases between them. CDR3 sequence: CASTMGRLKLNTEAFF. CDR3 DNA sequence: TGTGCCAGTACCATGGGGCGGCTAAAACTGAACACTGAAGCTTTCTTT.

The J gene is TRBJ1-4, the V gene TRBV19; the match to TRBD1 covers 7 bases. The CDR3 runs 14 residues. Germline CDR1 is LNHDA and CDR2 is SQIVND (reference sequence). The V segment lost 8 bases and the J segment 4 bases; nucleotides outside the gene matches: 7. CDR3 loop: CASEKQGRNEKLFF. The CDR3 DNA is TGTGCCAGTGAGAAACAGGGGCGTAATGAAAAACTGTTTTTT. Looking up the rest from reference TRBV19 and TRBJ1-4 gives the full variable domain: DGGITQSPKYLFRKEGQNVTLSCEQNLNHDAMYWYRQDPGQGLRLIYYSQIVNDFQKGDIAEGYSVSREKKESFPLTVTSAQKNPTAFYLCASEKQGRNEKLFFGSGTQLSVL.